This T cell receptor beta chain was documented in a study of Ad26.COV2.S vaccination and SARS-CoV-2 variants. Background on the study: Ad26.COV2.S shots went into the muscle once or twice, 56 days apart.

Treatment noted: around 19 received Ad26.COV2.S at low or high dose, single or two shots; roughly 5 received placebo; per-sample allocation not given. Sampling occurred on day 63 after the first vaccine or placebo injection. An adult aged 18-55 years in Boston served as the donor. This vaccine is an Ad26 vector that expresses the Wuhan-strain SARS-CoV-2 spike. This clone appeared once. Clones were read by immunoSEQ multiplex PCR, and TCRdb kept only the in-frame ones, dropping some. The sample includes about 350,000 clones, approximately 90% of them seen just once. The CDR3 consists of 13 residues. After removal of 9 bases from V and 8 bases from J, the junction contained 6 bases not matched to a gene. In germline, CDR1 is LNHDA, CDR2 SQIVND (reference sequence).

The source material was peripheral blood, sampled in a trial of Ad26.COV2.S vaccine versus placebo. This TCR was recovered from a person aged 18-65 years who received the Ad26.COV2.S COVID-19 vaccine or a placebo. The V and J genes are TRBV19 and TRBJ2-1; 11 positions match TRBD1. The DNA for the CDR3 is TGTGCCAGCGGGGACAGGGGGTCGGATGAGCAGTTCTTC. Translation: CASGDRGSDEQFF.